The T cell receptor beta chain described here comes from a study of blood T cell repertoires in COVID-19. Study-level information: The United States, Italy and Spain provided the acute and convalescent COVID-19 samples. From T cells, B-cell-depleted T cells, or PBMCs came the material, which was cDNA or gDNA.

Per the study methods: Amplification of reference gene primers provided the estimated nucleated cell counts. Clones were read by immunoSEQ multiplex PCR, and TCRdb kept only the in-frame ones, dropping some. The DNA was the basis for D and trimming; V, J and clone size are from that table. Of roughly 330,000 clones listed, about 89% are singletons. The CDR3 totals 13 residues. V lost 6 bases to trimming and J lost 4 bases; unmatched junction nucleotides: 7. Germline CDR1 and CDR2: SQVTM and ANQGSEA. The source is a man in his late teens or twenties who had recovered from COVID-19. Sequences were obtained from peripheral blood. The genes are TRBV29-1 and TRBJ1-1; 8 bases fit TRBD1. Written as DNA, the CDR3 is TGCAGCGTAGGGACAGGAGGGCGCACTGAAGCTTTCTTT. Translated: CSVGTGGRTEAFF.